This is a list of T cell receptor beta chains from one sample in a study of PD-L1 blockade in urothelial cancer. TCRdb keeps only in-frame clones here, not all; method: immunoSEQ multiplex PCR. Among under 150,000 clones listed, about 89% were seen once. Sequences were derived from PBMCs, sampled around atezolizumab (anti-PD-L1) treatment. The receptors shown here come from a man in his sixties with urothelial cancer. The CDR3 runs from the conserved cysteine through the conserved F or W. Each record gives: clone size, D gene, J gene, V gene, CDR3 length, CDR3 DNA, CDR3 protein. D genes are given only for firm matches. Size values are once, few and many counts, or a class for expanded clones, and some rows have none.

size: -; D: -; J: TRBJ1-1; V: TRBV28; length: 12; DNA: TGTGCCAGCAGTTTGGAGGACAGTAGGGCTTTCTTT; CDR3: CASSLEDSRAFF
size: -; D: TRBD1; J: TRBJ2-7; V: TRBV29-1; length: 14; DNA: TGCAGCGTTGAAGACGGGGACAGATTAAACGAGCAGTACTTC; CDR3: CSVEDGDRLNEQYF
size: -; D: -; J: TRBJ2-1; V: TRBV5-1; length: 15; DNA: TGCGCCAGCAGCCTGGATACTGGGAGCGGGAATGAGCAGTTCTTC; CDR3: CASSLDTGSGNEQFF
size: -; D: -; J: TRBJ2-3; V: TRBV19; length: 18; DNA: TGTGCCAGTAGTATAGATCTCCCCCAAGAGAGCAACACAGATACGCAGTATTTT; CDR3: CASSIDLPQESNTDTQYF
size: -; D: -; J: TRBJ1-2; V: TRBV28; length: 13; DNA: TGTGCCAGCAGTTTAAATAGGCATCAGGTGGGCACCTTC; CDR3: CASSLNRHQVGTF
size: -; D: TRBD2; J: TRBJ2-1; V: TRBV7-2; length: 17; DNA: TGTGCCAGCAGCTTAGCTGGGGCGGCGGGGGTATACAATGAGCAGTTCTTC; CDR3: CASSLAGAAGVYNEQFF
size: -; D: -; J: TRBJ2-1; V: TRBV2; length: 14; DNA: TGTGCCAGCAGTGAAAACAGGTTGGGGAATGAGCAGTTCTTC; CDR3: CASSENRLGNEQFF
size: -; D: TRBD2; J: TRBJ2-1; V: TRBV18; length: 15; DNA: TGTGCCAGCTCACCTAATCGGGGGGGTCAGAATGAGCAGTTCTTC; CDR3: CASSPNRGGQNEQFF
size: -; D: -; J: TRBJ1-1; V: TRBV2; length: 14; DNA: TGTGCCAGCAGTGAGGAAAACGGGGACACTGAAGCTTTCTTT; CDR3: CASSEENGDTEAFF
size: -; D: TRBD2; J: TRBJ2-2; V: TRBV7-3; length: 13; DNA: TGTGCCAGCAGCTTGACTAGCGTCGGGGAGCTGTTTTTT; CDR3: CASSLTSVGELFF
size: -; D: -; J: TRBJ1-2; V: TRBV5-6; length: 14; DNA: TGTGCCAGCAGCTTTATGGACAGATTCTATGGCTACACCTTC; CDR3: CASSFMDRFYGYTF
size: -; D: -; J: TRBJ1-4; V: TRBV19; length: 12; DNA: TGTGCCAGTAGGCGAGATAATGAAAAACTGTTTTTT; CDR3: CASRRDNEKLFF
size: -; D: -; J: TRBJ1-3; V: TRBV12-5; length: 13; DNA: TGTGCTAGTAGGAGGGTCTCTGGAAACACCATATATTTT; CDR3: CASRRVSGNTIYF
size: once; D: TRBD2; J: TRBJ2-1; V: TRBV7-3; length: 15; DNA: TGTGCCAGCAGCTTAACTAGCGGGGGGCGCAATGAGCAGTTCTTC; CDR3: CASSLTSGGRNEQFF
size: -; D: TRBD2; J: TRBJ2-5; V: TRBV2; length: 14; DNA: TGTGCCAGCACCTTCCAGGTAGCGGGAGAGACCCAGTACTTC; CDR3: CASTFQVAGETQYF
size: -; D: TRBD2; J: TRBJ2-1; V: TRBV7-8; length: 14; DNA: TGTGCCAGCAGCGATAGCGGGGACGGGGATAAGCAGTTCTTC; CDR3: CASSDSGDGDKQFF
size: -; D: -; J: TRBJ2-5; V: TRBV5-5; length: 17; DNA: TGTGCCAGCAGCTTGGAGGGAGCGTTAGCAAGACAAGAGACCCAGTACTTC; CDR3: CASSLEGALARQETQYF
size: -; D: -; J: TRBJ2-3; V: TRBV10-1; length: 14; DNA: TGCGCCAGCAATCCCAGCGGATCCACAGATACGCAGTATTTT; CDR3: CASNPSGSTDTQYF
size: few; D: -; J: TRBJ1-1; V: TRBV5-1; length: 14; DNA: TGCGCCAGCAGCTTTCATCAGGATGACCCTGAAGCTTTCTTT; CDR3: CASSFHQDDPEAFF
size: -; D: TRBD1; J: TRBJ1-1; V: TRBV5-1; length: 14; DNA: TGCGCCAGCAGCATAAACAGGGGTTCAACTGAAGCTTTCTTT; CDR3: CASSINRGSTEAFF
size: -; D: -; J: TRBJ2-7; V: TRBV4-1; length: 14; DNA: TGCGCCAGCAGCCCGCGGGGCAGACTCTACGAGCAGTACTTC; CDR3: CASSPRGRLYEQYF
size: -; D: TRBD1; J: TRBJ1-5; V: TRBV29-1; length: 19; DNA: TGCAGCGTTGAAGATCTGGACAGGGGGCGCGGCGGAGGCAATCAGCCCCAGCATTTT; CDR3: CSVEDLDRGRGGGNQPQHF
size: -; D: -; J: TRBJ1-1; V: TRBV4-1; length: 17; DNA: TGCGCCAGCAGCCAAGCTCAGGGCCGGGTCTCGAACACTGAAGCTTTCTTT; CDR3: CASSQAQGRVSNTEAFF
size: -; D: TRBD2; J: TRBJ2-5; V: TRBV7-9; length: 16; DNA: TGTGCCAGCAGCCCTGGGAGCGGGAGCGCACAAGAGACCCAGTACTTC; CDR3: CASSPGSGSAQETQYF
size: once; D: TRBD2; J: TRBJ2-2; V: TRBV6-5; length: 15; DNA: TGTGCCAGCAGTTATCCGGGGGGGCCATCCGGGGAGCTGTTTTTT; CDR3: CASSYPGGPSGELFF
size: -; D: -; J: TRBJ2-5; V: TRBV18; length: 15; DNA: TGTGCCAGCTCACCGGGACTGTCTCTGGAGGAGACCCAGTACTTC; CDR3: CASSPGLSLEETQYF
size: -; D: -; J: TRBJ1-1; V: TRBV6-1; length: 13; DNA: TGTGCCAGCAGTGTAGGCCAGGACACTGAAGCTTTCTTT; CDR3: CASSVGQDTEAFF
size: -; D: -; J: TRBJ2-5; V: TRBV2; length: 13; DNA: TGTGCCAGCAGTGATAATAGCTGGGAGACCCAGTACTTC; CDR3: CASSDNSWETQYF
size: -; D: -; J: TRBJ1-2; V: TRBV6-1; length: 13; DNA: TGTGCCAGCAGTGAAGCGGCAGGGAATGGCTACACCTTC; CDR3: CASSEAAGNGYTF
size: -; D: -; J: TRBJ1-3; V: TRBV9; length: 16; DNA: TGTGCCAGCAGCCCCAGGGAATTTATCTCTGGAAACACCATATATTTT; CDR3: CASSPREFISGNTIYF
size: -; D: -; J: TRBJ2-5; V: TRBV5-1; length: 14; DNA: TGCGCCAGCAGCTTGGGGCAGGGACAAGAGACCCAGTACTTC; CDR3: CASSLGQGQETQYF
size: -; D: TRBD1; J: TRBJ2-2; V: TRBV7-2; length: 15; DNA: TGTGCCAGCAGCCAAGGACAGGGTGGCACCGGGGAGCTGTTTTTT; CDR3: CASSQGQGGTGELFF
size: -; D: -; J: TRBJ2-6; V: TRBV7-9; length: 15; DNA: TGTGCCAGCAGCTTAGAGGGACTTGGGGCCAACGTCCTGACTTTC; CDR3: CASSLEGLGANVLTF
size: -; D: -; J: TRBJ2-1; V: TRBV30; length: 13; DNA: TGTGCCTGGGACCGCGGGGCCTACAATGAGCAGTTCTTC; CDR3: CAWDRGAYNEQFF
size: -; D: -; J: TRBJ1-4; V: TRBV18; length: 17; DNA: TGTGCCAGCTCCCCCTTGGCGGGTTTTGGGACTAATGAAAAACTGTTTTTT; CDR3: CASSPLAGFGTNEKLFF
size: -; D: -; J: TRBJ2-7; V: TRBV7-6; length: 14; DNA: TGTGCCAGCAGCGCAGGGCAGGGTCCCTACGAGCAGTACTTC; CDR3: CASSAGQGPYEQYF
size: -; D: TRBD2; J: TRBJ2-5; V: TRBV27; length: 15; DNA: TGTGCCAGCAGTGGGCGGGGAGGGAACCAAGAGACCCAGTACTTC; CDR3: CASSGRGGNQETQYF
size: -; D: TRBD2; J: TRBJ2-1; V: TRBV9; length: 15; DNA: TGTGCCAGCAGCACTAGCGGGGTTTCCTACAATGAGCAGTTCTTC; CDR3: CASSTSGVSYNEQFF
size: -; D: TRBD1; J: TRBJ2-1; V: TRBV13; length: 13; DNA: TGTGCCAGCAGGACAGGGGGAACGAATGAGCAGTTCTTC; CDR3: CASRTGGTNEQFF
size: -; D: TRBD1; J: TRBJ1-2; V: TRBV7-6; length: 13; DNA: TGTGCCAGCAGCTCACAGGGGGCGCAAGGCTACACCTTC; CDR3: CASSSQGAQGYTF
size: -; D: -; J: TRBJ1-3; V: TRBV25-1; length: 15; DNA: TGTGCCAGCAGTGAATGGAGAAGCTCTGGAAACACCATATATTTT; CDR3: CASSEWRSSGNTIYF
size: once; D: TRBD2; J: TRBJ2-5; V: TRBV4-2; length: 14; DNA: TGTGCCAGCAGCCCAGGACTAGCCGGAGAGACCCAGTACTTC; CDR3: CASSPGLAGETQYF
size: -; D: TRBD2; J: TRBJ2-2; V: TRBV9; length: 14; DNA: TGTGCCAGCAGCTCCGGGCGGGGGGACGGGGAGCTGTTTTTT; CDR3: CASSSGRGDGELFF
size: -; D: TRBD1; J: TRBJ2-6; V: TRBV7-8; length: 18; DNA: TGTGCCAGCAGCTTAGGCGGGACAGGGGTCTTTGGGGCCAACGTCCTGACTTTC; CDR3: CASSLGGTGVFGANVLTF
size: few; D: -; J: TRBJ2-7; V: TRBV7-9; length: 12; DNA: TGTGCCAGCCGACTCAACTCCTACGAGCAGTACTTC; CDR3: CASRLNSYEQYF
size: -; D: TRBD1; J: TRBJ1-5; V: TRBV29-1; length: 16; DNA: TGCAGCGTTGCCGGGACAGATGGGAATAGCAATCAGCCCCAGCATTTT; CDR3: CSVAGTDGNSNQPQHF
size: few; D: TRBD1; J: TRBJ1-2; V: TRBV11-1; length: 13; DNA: TGTGCCAGCAGCGGCCAGGGGGTCTATGGCTACACCTTC; CDR3: CASSGQGVYGYTF
size: -; D: -; J: TRBJ2-5; V: TRBV18; length: 14; DNA: TGTGCCAGCTCACCACAGACTATGGGAGAGACCCAGTACTTC; CDR3: CASSPQTMGETQYF
size: -; D: TRBD2; J: TRBJ2-6; V: TRBV5-6; length: 17; DNA: TGTGCCAACACAGGTTCGGGGGAGGGCTCTGGGGCCAACGTCCTGACTTTC; CDR3: CANTGSGEGSGANVLTF
size: -; D: -; J: TRBJ2-5; V: TRBV5-1; length: 16; DNA: TGCGCCAGCAGCTTGCAGGGCCAGGGGCCCCAAGAGACCCAGTACTTC; CDR3: CASSLQGQGPQETQYF
size: -; D: TRBD1; J: TRBJ2-7; V: TRBV5-4; length: 14; DNA: TGTGCCAGCAGCTTGATGGCGGGGACAGGAGAGCAGTACTTC; CDR3: CASSLMAGTGEQYF
size: -; D: TRBD1; J: TRBJ2-7; V: TRBV11-3; length: 15; DNA: TGTGCCAGCAGCTTACCGGGACAGGGGTCCTACGAGCAGTACTTC; CDR3: CASSLPGQGSYEQYF
size: -; D: -; J: TRBJ2-1; V: TRBV7-2; length: 15; DNA: TGTGCCAGCAGCTTAGTAGGGGCAGACTACAATGAGCAGTTCTTC; CDR3: CASSLVGADYNEQFF
size: -; D: -; J: TRBJ2-7; V: TRBV11-3; length: 18; DNA: TGTGCCAGCAGCTCCATCCGACATGACCCGACCAGAAAGTACGAGCAGTACTTC; CDR3: CASSSIRHDPTRKYEQYF
size: few; D: -; J: TRBJ2-7; V: TRBV11-2; length: 15; DNA: TGTGCCAGCAGCTTAGTCGGTGCGGAGTTTCGGGAGCAGTACTTC; CDR3: CASSLVGAEFREQYF